This TCR beta chain is drawn from a study of T-cell memory formation after mild COVID-19. Overall study results and limits: Shrinking CD4+ clones were chiefly CM and EM; CD8+ ones were chiefly EMRA. Clones that contracted from day 15 to 85 had balanced CD4/CD8; later expanders were CD4+ biased. Clonal second-wave expansions that peaked on day 37 had unconfirmed SARS-CoV-2 specificity.

In regard to this clonotype: The antigen remains unidentified.

TCRdb reprocessed the 5' RACE reads with MiXCR, giving one entry per CDR3 protein. The table records 380,000 or so distinct CDR3 sequences, 13% to 15% of them present only once. Germline V lookup: CDR1 SGHRS, CDR2 YFSETQ. The CDR3 covers 14 residues. V lost 1 base, J lost 2 bases, and 10 bases lay in between. The TCR was taken from a man younger than 35 who had mild COVID-19 (a few samples of this study predate the infection). Cell type and time point are not known. This chain links TRBV5-1 with TRBJ2-7, with TRBD1 as a possible D gene (5 bases). Sequencing was carried out using PBMCs or a T cell subset sorted from them (not recorded which). CDR3 in amino acids: CASSLRDSTYEQYF. CDR3 nucleotide sequence: TGCGCCAGCAGCTTGAGAGACAGTACCTACGAGCAGTACTTC. The full variable domain, with the rest looked up from reference TRBV5-1 and TRBJ2-7, is KAGVTQTPRYLIKTRGQQVTLSCSPISGHRSVSWYQQTPGQGLQFLFEYFSETQRNKGNFPGRFSGRQFSNSRSEMNVSTLELGDSALYLCASSLRDSTYEQYFGPGTRLTVT.